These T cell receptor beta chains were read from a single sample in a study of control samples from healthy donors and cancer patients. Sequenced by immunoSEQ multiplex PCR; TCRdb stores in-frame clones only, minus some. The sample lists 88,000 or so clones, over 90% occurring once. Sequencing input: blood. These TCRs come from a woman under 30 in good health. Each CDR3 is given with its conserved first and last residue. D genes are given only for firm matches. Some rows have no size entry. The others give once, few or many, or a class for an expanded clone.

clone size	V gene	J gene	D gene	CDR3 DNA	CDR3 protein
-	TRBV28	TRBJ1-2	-	TGTGCCAGCAGTTCCCTCTCACAGGGCAACTATGGCTACACCTTC	CASSSLSQGNYGYTF
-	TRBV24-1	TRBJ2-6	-	TGTGCCACCAGTGATTTGGAGGGGGGGCCTGGGGCCAACGTCCTGACTTTC	CATSDLEGGPGANVLTF
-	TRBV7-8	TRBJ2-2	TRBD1	TGTGCCAGCAGTAGGACAGGCCGAAACACCGGGGAGCTGTTTTTT	CASSRTGRNTGELFF
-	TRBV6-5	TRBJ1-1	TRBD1	TGTGCCAGCAGGGGACAGGGGCGCACTGAAGCTTTCTTT	CASRGQGRTEAFF
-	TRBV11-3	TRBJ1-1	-	TGTGCCAGCAGCTTAGATTCCCCAGGCAGACCTAACACTGAAGCTTTCTTT	CASSLDSPGRPNTEAFF
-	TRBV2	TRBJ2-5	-	TGTGCCAGCAGTGGGACAGTCCAAGAGACCCAGTACTTC	CASSGTVQETQYF
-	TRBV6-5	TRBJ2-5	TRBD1	TGTGCCAGCAGTCCCAAAAGGGGGCGCGGGGAGACCCAGTACTTC	CASSPKRGRGETQYF
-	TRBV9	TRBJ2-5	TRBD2	TGTGCCAGCAGCGGTGGACTAGCGGGAGGGTTAGAGACCCAGTACTTC	CASSGGLAGGLETQYF
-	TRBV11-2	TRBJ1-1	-	TGTGCCAGCAGCTTAGGGGCCAGGCCGAGGGAGAACACTGAAGCTTTCTTT	CASSLGARPRENTEAFF
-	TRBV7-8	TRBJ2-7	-	TGTGCCAGCAGCCCCGATCGGTTTGCGATCTACGAGCAGTACTTC	CASSPDRFAIYEQYF
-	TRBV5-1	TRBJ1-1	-	TGCGCCAGCAGCTTGGTGGCCCGGAACACTGAAGCTTTCTTT	CASSLVARNTEAFF
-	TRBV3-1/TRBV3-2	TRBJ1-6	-	TGTGCCAGCAGTACAAGGAGCTCCTATAATTCACCCCTCCACTTT	CASSTRSSYNSPLHF
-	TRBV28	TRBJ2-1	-	TGTGCCAGCAGTTTAGACAATGAGCAGTTCTTC	CASSLDNEQFF
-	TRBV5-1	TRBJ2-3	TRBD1	TGCGCCAGCAGCTTGGCAGCGACAGGGGTTGGAGATACGCAGTATTTT	CASSLAATGVGDTQYF
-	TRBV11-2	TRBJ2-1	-	TGTGCCAGCAGCTCCAGGGGGGGGTACAATGAGCAGTTCTTC	CASSSRGGYNEQFF
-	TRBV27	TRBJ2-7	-	TGTGCCAGCAGGGTGAACACAGGAATCTACGAGCAGTACTTC	CASRVNTGIYEQYF
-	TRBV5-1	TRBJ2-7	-	TGCGCCAGCAGCTTTACAGGTGACGAGCAGTACTTC	CASSFTGDEQYF
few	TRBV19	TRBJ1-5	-	TGTGCCAGTAGTATAGATAGGGCAGCAGTTCAGCCCCAGCATTTT	CASSIDRAAVQPQHF
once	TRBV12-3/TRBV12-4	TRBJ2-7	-	TGTGCCAGTACCCTGCAGGGCGGCTACGAGCAGTACTTC	CASTLQGGYEQYF
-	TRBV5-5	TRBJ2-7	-	TGTGCCAGCAGCTTGAGTAACCACAGTCCCTACGAGCAGTACTTC	CASSLSNHSPYEQYF
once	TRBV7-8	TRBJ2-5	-	TGTGCCAGCCGCCCGCCGGGGCAGGTTCGGGAGACCCAGTACTTC	CASRPPGQVRETQYF
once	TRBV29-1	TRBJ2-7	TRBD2	TGCAGCGTTTCACGGGGGGTCATGTCCTACGAGCAGTACTTC	CSVSRGVMSYEQYF
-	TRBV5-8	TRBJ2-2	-	TGTGCCAGCAGCGTGCGGGGCCCTAAGAACACCGGGGAGCTGTTTTTT	CASSVRGPKNTGELFF
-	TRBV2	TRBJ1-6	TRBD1	TGTGCCAGCAGTGAACTGGGCAGGGGGAGCTCCTATAATTCACCCCTCCACTTT	CASSELGRGSSYNSPLHF
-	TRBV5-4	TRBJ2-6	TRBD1	TGTGCCAGCAGCCGAGGACAGGGGGCGCCTGGGGCCAACGTCCTGACTTTC	CASSRGQGAPGANVLTF
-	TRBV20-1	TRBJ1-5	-	TGCAGTGCTAGAGTTGGTGAGCCCCAGCATTTT	CSARVGEPQHF
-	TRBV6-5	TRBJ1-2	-	TGTGCCAGCAGGCCCCAGGTTGGGTATGGCTACACCTTC	CASRPQVGYGYTF
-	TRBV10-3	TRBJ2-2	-	TGTGCCATCAGTGCCGGGACAATGAACACCGGGGAGCTGTTTTTT	CAISAGTMNTGELFF
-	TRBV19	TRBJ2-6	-	TGTGCCAGTGGATCTGGGGCCAACGTCCTGACTTTC	CASGSGANVLTF
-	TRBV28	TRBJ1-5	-	TGTGCCAGCAGACGTAGGTTGCGGACAGACCTTACTCAGCCCCAGCATTTT	CASRRRLRTDLTQPQHF
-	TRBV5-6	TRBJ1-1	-	TGTGCCAGCAGCCCGAGCATGAACACTGAAGCTTTCTTT	CASSPSMNTEAFF
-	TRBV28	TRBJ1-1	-	TGTGCCAGCCCCGGGGGTCTCGCCACTGAAGCTTTCTTT	CASPGGLATEAFF
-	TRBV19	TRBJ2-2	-	TGTGCCAGTAGTCCCCTCCTAGACAGTTCAAACACCGGGGAGCTGTTTTTT	CASSPLLDSSNTGELFF
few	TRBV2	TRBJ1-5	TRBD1	TGTGCCAGCGTGTTTAGACAGGGTAATCAGCCCCAGCATTTT	CASVFRQGNQPQHF
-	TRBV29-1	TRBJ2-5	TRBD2	TGCAGCGTTGAAGTCGGGACTAGCAGGCAAGAGACCCAGTACTTC	CSVEVGTSRQETQYF
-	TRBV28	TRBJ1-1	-	TGTGCCAGCAGTTCCCAAACCCCCGGCAGGCGGGGGATGAACACTGAAGCTTTCTTT	CASSSQTPGRRGMNTEAFF
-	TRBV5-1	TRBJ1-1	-	TGCGCCAGCAGCATTGAGCCAGGGATGGTGTCTTTCTTT	CASSIEPGMVSFF
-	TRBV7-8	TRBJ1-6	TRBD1	TGTGCCAGCAGCCCAGTCCCTCAGACAGGGGGTCTGAATTCACCCCTCCACTTT	CASSPVPQTGGLNSPLHF
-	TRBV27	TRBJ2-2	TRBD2	TGTGCCAGCAGTTTATATTCGGGAGGGGCGAACACCGGGGAGCTGTTTTTT	CASSLYSGGANTGELFF
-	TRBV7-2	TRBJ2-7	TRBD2	TGTGCCAGCAGCTTAGGACTAGCGGTTTACGAGCAGTACTTC	CASSLGLAVYEQYF